A selection of T cell receptor beta chains follows, all from one sample in a study of cytomegalovirus exposure and HLA in healthy donors. The protocol was immunoSEQ multiplex PCR, while the TCRdb copy is restricted to in-frame clones and leaves out a portion. The profile shows under 150,000 clones, about two thirds of them singletons. The sample was PBMCs. These receptor sequences come from a human donor in good health. Each CDR3 is given with its conserved first and last residue. D genes are given only for firm matches. Clone sizes are given selectively: once, few, many, or a class where the clone is expanded.

clone_size,j_call,d_call,v_call,cdr3_nt,cdr3_aa
.,TRBJ2-7,.,TRBV7-9,TGTTCCAGCAGCTTAGCCGGAATTTTCACAGGGTCCGAGCAGTACTTC,CSSSLAGIFTGSEQYF
once,TRBJ2-7,.,TRBV30,TGTGCCTGGAGTAGCCGCAGTCATGGAGAATCGAGCTCCTACGAGCAGTACTTC,CAWSSRSHGESSSYEQYF
few,TRBJ1-1,TRBD1,TRBV6-1,TGTGCCAGCGGATCGACAGGGAGAGAGGCTTTCTTT,CASGSTGREAFF
.,TRBJ2-5,.,TRBV19,TGTGCCAGTAGTATAGGAGGAGGCCTAGAGACCCAGTACTTC,CASSIGGGLETQYF
once,TRBJ2-5,.,TRBV7-9,TGTGCCAGCAGCTTTACAGGGAGCCAAGAGACCCAGTACTTC,CASSFTGSQETQYF
.,TRBJ2-5,.,TRBV19,TGTGCCAGTAGTCCGGGGGACAGAAAAGAGACCCAGTACTTC,CASSPGDRKETQYF
few,TRBJ2-7,TRBD1,TRBV19,TGTGCCAGTAGTATAGGGGACAGCTCCTACGAGCAGTACTTC,CASSIGDSSYEQYF
.,TRBJ2-1,.,TRBV2,TGTGCCAGCAGCGGGAGAGGGGACAATGAGCAGTTCTTC,CASSGRGDNEQFF
.,TRBJ2-3,.,TRBV6-4,TGTGCCAGCAGGCCTCCGGGATACGACACAGATACGCAGTATTTT,CASRPPGYDTDTQYF
.,TRBJ1-1,.,TRBV28,TGTGCCAGCAGTTTGTGGCAGACTGAAGCTTTCTTT,CASSLWQTEAFF
.,TRBJ1-2,.,TRBV4-3,TGCGCCAGCAGCCAAGAGTGGGGCTGGAATAACTATGGCTACACCTTC,CASSQEWGWNNYGYTF
.,TRBJ1-1,.,TRBV28,TGTGCCAGCAGTAATCACAGGGTGGGGACTGAAGCTTTCTTT,CASSNHRVGTEAFF
.,TRBJ1-5,.,TRBV19,TGTGCCAGTAGTATCCGGGGGGGGGCAGGTCAGCCCCAGCATTTT,CASSIRGGAGQPQHF
.,TRBJ2-2,.,TRBV7-3,TGTGCCAGCAGCTTCCGTAGTCCTCCCACCGGGGAGCTGTTTTTT,CASSFRSPPTGELFF
.,TRBJ2-3,TRBD1,TRBV7-3,TGTGCCAGCAGCTTATCCGGGACAGGGCCCGATACGCAGTATTTT,CASSLSGTGPDTQYF
.,TRBJ1-2,TRBD1,TRBV30,TGTGCCTGTCCTCAACTCTGGACAGGGGGTGGCTACACCTTC,CACPQLWTGGGYTF
.,TRBJ2-1,TRBD2,TRBV9,TGTGCCAGCAGCGTAGGCGGGGGTGGGGTTTACAATGAGCAGTTCTTC,CASSVGGGGVYNEQFF
.,TRBJ2-7,TRBD1,TRBV13,TGTGCCAGCAGCATTCGGACAGGGGAGCAGTACTTC,CASSIRTGEQYF
.,TRBJ1-1,.,TRBV2,TGTGCCAGCAGGGAGGCTGGAGGTAGAAACACTGAAGCTTTCTTT,CASREAGGRNTEAFF
few,TRBJ2-3,TRBD2,TRBV12-5,TGTGCTAGTGGTTTGGACGCGGGGGTTAGCACAGATACGCAGTATTTT,CASGLDAGVSTDTQYF
.,TRBJ2-7,TRBD1,TRBV15,TGTGCCACCAGCAGAGATCGGGTACAGGGGGCCCACGAGCAGTACTTC,CATSRDRVQGAHEQYF
few,TRBJ1-1,.,TRBV19,TGTGCCAGTAGTATTGTTGTAGGTCAGCGGACTGAAGCTTTCTTT,CASSIVVGQRTEAFF
.,TRBJ2-7,TRBD2,TRBV11-2,TGTGCCAGCAGCCTAAAGGGACTAGCGGGAGGTTACCTCTACGAGCAGTACTTC,CASSLKGLAGGYLYEQYF
.,TRBJ1-1,.,TRBV30,TGTGCCTGGAGGGGGGGTGGGTCGAACACTGAAGCTTTCTTT,CAWRGGGSNTEAFF
.,TRBJ2-5,TRBD2,TRBV5-4,TGTGCCAGCAGCTTGGGTCTAGCGGGAGGGAAGGGTTTGGAGACCCAGTACTTC,CASSLGLAGGKGLETQYF
.,TRBJ2-5,.,TRBV10-3,TGTGCCAGCAGTGTTGCTGGCCCTCAAGAGACCCAGTACTTC,CASSVAGPQETQYF
.,TRBJ2-1,TRBD2,TRBV30,TGTGCCTGGAGTGTGACTAGCGGGGCCTACAATGAGCAGTTCTTC,CAWSVTSGAYNEQFF
.,TRBJ1-2,TRBD1,TRBV2,TGTGCCAGAACACCGACAGGGGACTATGGCTACACCTTC,CARTPTGDYGYTF
.,TRBJ2-4,TRBD1,TRBV5-1,TGCGCCAGCAGCTGGGGTCGGCAGGGGGCCTTACAGGCGGCCAAAAACATTCAGTACTTC,CASSWGRQGALQAAKNIQYF
.,TRBJ2-2,.,TRBV9,TGTGCCAGCAGCGTAGCTGGCAGGGACACCGGGGAGCTGTTTTTT,CASSVAGRDTGELFF
.,TRBJ1-3,.,TRBV30,TGTGCCGTTGGGGGCAGGGGATCTGGAAACACCATATATTTT,CAVGGRGSGNTIYF
few,TRBJ2-5,.,TRBV6-6,TGTGCCAGCAGCCGCGGAGGTCCTCAAGAGACCCAGTACTTC,CASSRGGPQETQYF
.,TRBJ1-2,.,TRBV4-3,TGCGCCAGCAGCCAAGAGACGGGTAACTATGGCTACACCTTC,CASSQETGNYGYTF
.,TRBJ1-1,.,TRBV6-4,TGTGCCAGCAGTCCAACCGGGGACTCCGCCACTGAAGCTTTCTTT,CASSPTGDSATEAFF
.,TRBJ2-7,TRBD1,TRBV6-5,TGTGCCAGCAGTTACGGGGGGACAGGGGGCTCCTACGAGCAGTACTTC,CASSYGGTGGSYEQYF
.,TRBJ1-2,TRBD1,TRBV10-3,TGTGCCATCGGACAGGACAACTATGGCTACACCTTC,CAIGQDNYGYTF
.,TRBJ2-1,TRBD2,TRBV7-3,TGTGTCAGCAGCCCGCCCGGGCTAGCGGGTTTTAATGAGCAGTTCTTC,CVSSPPGLAGFNEQFF